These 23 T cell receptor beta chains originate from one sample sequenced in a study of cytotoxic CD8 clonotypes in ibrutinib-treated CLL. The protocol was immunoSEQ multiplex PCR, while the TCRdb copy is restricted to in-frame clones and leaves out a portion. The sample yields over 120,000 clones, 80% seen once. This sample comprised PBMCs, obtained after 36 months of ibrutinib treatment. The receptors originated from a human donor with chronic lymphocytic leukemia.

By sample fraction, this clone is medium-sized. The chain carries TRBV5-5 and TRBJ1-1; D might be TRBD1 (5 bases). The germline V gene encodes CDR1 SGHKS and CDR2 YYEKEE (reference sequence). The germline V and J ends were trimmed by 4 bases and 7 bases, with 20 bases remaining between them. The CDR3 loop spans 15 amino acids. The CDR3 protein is CASSPLVGGTLEAFF. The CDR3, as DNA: TGTGCCAGCAGCCCCCTAGTTGGGGGGACCCTTGAAGCTTTCTTT.

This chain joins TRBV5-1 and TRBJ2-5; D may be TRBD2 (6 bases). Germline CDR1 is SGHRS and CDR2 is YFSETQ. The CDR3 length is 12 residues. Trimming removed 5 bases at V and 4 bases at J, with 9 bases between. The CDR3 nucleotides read TGCGCCAGCAGGGGAGGTGTAGAGACCCAGTACTTC. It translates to CASRGGVETQYF.

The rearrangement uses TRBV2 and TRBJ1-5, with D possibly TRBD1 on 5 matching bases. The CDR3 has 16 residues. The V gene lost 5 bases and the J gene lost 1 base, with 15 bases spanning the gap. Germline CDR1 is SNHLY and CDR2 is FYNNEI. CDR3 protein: CASSLFGGVSNQPQHF. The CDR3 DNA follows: TGTGCCAGCAGTTTATTTGGGGGGGTAAGCAATCAGCCCCAGCATTTT.

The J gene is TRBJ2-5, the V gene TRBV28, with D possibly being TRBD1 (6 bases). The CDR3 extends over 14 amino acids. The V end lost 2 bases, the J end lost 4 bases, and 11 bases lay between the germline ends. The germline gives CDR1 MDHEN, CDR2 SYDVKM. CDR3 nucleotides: TGTGCCAGCAGTTTAGTGGGGGCTGGAGAGACCCAGTACTTC. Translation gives CASSLVGAGETQYF.

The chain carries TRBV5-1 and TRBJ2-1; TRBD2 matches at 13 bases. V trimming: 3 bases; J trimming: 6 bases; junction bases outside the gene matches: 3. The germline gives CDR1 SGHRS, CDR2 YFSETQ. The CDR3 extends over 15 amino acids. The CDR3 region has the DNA TGCGCCAGCAGCTCAAGGACTAGCGGGGGCAATGAGCAGTTCTTC. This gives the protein CASSSRTSGGNEQFF.

The CDR3 nucleotides are TGTGCCAGCAGTTTATCTGGCGTAACAGGGTGGGGCACTGAAGCTTTCTTT. Encoded protein: CASSLSGVTGWGTEAFF. This chain connects TRBV27 to TRBJ1-1, with D tentatively TRBD1 (6 bases). CDR3 length: 17 residues. Between the trimmed V and J ends, which lost 0 bases and 4 bases, there was a span of 18 bases. Per germline, CDR1 MNHEY and CDR2 SMNVEV (reference sequence).

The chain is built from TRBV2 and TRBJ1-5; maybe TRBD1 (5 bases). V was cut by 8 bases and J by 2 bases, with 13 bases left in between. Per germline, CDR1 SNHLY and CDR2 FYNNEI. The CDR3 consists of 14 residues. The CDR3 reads CASVGDGGNQPQHF. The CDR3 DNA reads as TGTGCCAGCGTCGGGGACGGGGGCAATCAGCCCCAGCATTTT.

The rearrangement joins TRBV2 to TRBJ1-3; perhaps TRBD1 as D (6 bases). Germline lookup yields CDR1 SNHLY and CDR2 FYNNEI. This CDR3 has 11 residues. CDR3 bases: TGTGCTTGGGGGCAGGGGTACACCATATATTTT. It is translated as CAWGQGYTIYF.

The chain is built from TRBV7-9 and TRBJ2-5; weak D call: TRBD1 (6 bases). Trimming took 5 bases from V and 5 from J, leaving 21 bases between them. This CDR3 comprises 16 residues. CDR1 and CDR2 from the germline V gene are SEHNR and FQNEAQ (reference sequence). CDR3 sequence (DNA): TGTGCCAGCAGCCCGGCCGTCCAGGGGCGGTTGGAGACCCAGTACTTC. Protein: CASSPAVQGRLETQYF.

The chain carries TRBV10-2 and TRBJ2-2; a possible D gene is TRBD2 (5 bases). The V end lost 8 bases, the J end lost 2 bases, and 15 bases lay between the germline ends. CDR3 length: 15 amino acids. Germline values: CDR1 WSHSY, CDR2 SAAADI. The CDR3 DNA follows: TGCGCCAGCCTCGCAAGGGAGAGCAACACCGGGGAGCTGTTTTTT. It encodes CASLARESNTGELFF.

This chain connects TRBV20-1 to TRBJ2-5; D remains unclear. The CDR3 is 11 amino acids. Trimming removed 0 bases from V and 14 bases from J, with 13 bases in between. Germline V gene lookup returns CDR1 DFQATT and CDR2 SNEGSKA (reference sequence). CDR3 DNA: TGCAGTGCTAGAGATGATGCAGTACATTACTTC. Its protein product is CSARDDAVHYF.

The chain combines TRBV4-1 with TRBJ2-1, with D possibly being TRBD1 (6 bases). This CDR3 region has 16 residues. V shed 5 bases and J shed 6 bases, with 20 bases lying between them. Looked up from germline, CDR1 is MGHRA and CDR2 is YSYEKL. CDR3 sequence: CASSNPTGTKGNEQFF. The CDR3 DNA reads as TGCGCCAGCAGCAACCCAACCGGGACAAAAGGCAATGAGCAGTTCTTC.

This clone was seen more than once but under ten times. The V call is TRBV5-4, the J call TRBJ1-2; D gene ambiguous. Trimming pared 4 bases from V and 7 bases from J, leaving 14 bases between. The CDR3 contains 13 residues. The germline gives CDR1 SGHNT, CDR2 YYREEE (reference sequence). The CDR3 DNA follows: TGTGCCAGCAGCGGGGAAGACGACGTTGGCTACACCTTC. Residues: CASSGEDDVGYTF.

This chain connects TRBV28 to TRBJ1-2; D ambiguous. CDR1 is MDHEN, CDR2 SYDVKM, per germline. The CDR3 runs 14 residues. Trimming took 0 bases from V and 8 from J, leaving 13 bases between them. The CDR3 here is CASSLWVSLGGYTF. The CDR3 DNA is TGTGCCAGCAGTTTATGGGTCAGTCTGGGCGGCTACACCTTC.

This CDR3 is CASSQIRGPSLYEQYF. DNA of the CDR3: TGTGCCAGCAGCCAGATCAGGGGGCCGAGTCTCTACGAGCAGTACTTC. The chain recombines TRBV14 with TRBJ2-7; 8 nucleotides align to TRBD1. This CDR3 has 16 amino acids. Germline V gene sequence: CDR1 SGHDN, CDR2 FVKESK. V shed 3 bases, J shed 3 bases, and the junction held 10 bases outside the gene matches.

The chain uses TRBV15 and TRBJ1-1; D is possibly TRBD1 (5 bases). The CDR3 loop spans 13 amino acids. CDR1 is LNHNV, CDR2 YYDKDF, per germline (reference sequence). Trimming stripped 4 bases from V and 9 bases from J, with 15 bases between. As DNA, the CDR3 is TGTGCCACCAGCACAAGACAGCGGACCCAAGCTTTCTTT. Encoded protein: CATSTRQRTQAFF.

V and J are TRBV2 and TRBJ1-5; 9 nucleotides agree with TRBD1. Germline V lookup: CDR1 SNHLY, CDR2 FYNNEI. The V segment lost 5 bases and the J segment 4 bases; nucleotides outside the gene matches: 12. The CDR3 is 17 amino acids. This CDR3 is CASSRMKGQGENQPQHF. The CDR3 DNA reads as TGTGCCAGCAGTCGAATGAAGGGACAGGGAGAGAATCAGCCCCAGCATTTT.

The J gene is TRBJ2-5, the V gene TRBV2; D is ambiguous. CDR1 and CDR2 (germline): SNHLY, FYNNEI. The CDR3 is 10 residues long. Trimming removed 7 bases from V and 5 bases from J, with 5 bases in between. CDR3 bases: TGTGCCAGCACCAGGGAGACCCAGTACTTC. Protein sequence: CASTRETQYF.

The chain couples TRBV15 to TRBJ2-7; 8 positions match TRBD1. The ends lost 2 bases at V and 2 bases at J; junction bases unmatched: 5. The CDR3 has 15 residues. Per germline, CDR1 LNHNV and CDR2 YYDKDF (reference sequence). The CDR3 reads CATSRTGQVAYEQYF. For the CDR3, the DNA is TGTGCCACCAGCAGAACGGGACAGGTTGCCTACGAGCAGTACTTC.

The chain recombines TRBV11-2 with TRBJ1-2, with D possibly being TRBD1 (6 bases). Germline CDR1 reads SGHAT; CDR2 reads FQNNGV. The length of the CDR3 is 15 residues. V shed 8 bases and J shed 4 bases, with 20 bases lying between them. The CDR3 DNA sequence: TGTGCCAGCGCCTCATTACAGGGTAGGAGCTATGGCTACACCTTC. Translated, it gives CASASLQGRSYGYTF.

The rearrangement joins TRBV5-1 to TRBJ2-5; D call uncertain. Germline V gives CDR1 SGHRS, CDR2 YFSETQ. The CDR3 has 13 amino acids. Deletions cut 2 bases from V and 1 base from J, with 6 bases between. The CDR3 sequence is CASSFRFQETQYF. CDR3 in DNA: TGCGCCAGCAGCTTCAGGTTCCAAGAGACCCAGTACTTC.

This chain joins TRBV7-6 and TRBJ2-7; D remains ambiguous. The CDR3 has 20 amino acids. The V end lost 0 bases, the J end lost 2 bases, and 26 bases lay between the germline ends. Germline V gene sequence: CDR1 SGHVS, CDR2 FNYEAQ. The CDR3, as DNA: TGTGCCAGCAGCTTAGCGTGGTTAGGGCTCCAATACTGGAAGGCCTACGAGCAGTACTTC. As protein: CASSLAWLGLQYWKAYEQYF.

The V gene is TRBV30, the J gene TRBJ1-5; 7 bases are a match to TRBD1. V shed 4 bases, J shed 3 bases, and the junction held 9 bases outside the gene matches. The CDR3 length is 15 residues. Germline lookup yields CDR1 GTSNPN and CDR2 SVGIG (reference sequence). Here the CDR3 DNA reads TGTGCCTGGACCTCCGGGACAGCGATCAATCAGCCCCAGCATTTT. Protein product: CAWTSGTAINQPQHF.